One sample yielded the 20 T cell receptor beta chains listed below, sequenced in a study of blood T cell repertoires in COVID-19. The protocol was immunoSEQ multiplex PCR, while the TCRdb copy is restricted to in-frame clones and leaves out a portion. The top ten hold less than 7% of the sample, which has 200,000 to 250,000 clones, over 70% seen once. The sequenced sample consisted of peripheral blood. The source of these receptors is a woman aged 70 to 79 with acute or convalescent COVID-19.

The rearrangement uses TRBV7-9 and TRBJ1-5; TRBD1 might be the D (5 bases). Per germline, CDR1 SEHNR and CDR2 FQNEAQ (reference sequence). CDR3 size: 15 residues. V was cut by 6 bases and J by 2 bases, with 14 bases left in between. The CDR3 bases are TGTGCCAGCAGGGGACTGGATTTGGGCAATCAGCCCCAGCATTTT. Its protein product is CASRGLDLGNQPQHF.

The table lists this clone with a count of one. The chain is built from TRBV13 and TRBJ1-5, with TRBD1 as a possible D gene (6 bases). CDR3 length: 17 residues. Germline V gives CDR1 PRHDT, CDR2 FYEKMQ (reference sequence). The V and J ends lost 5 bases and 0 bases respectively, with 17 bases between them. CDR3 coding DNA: TGTGCCAGCAGCCGAAACCAGGGGACTAGTAGCAATCAGCCCCAGCATTTT. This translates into CASSRNQGTSSNQPQHF.

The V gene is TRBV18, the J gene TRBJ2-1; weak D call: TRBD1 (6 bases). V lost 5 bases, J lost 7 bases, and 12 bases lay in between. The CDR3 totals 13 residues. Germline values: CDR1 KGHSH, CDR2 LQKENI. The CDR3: CASSENRENEQFF. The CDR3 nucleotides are TGTGCCAGCTCAGAAAACAGGGAAAATGAGCAGTTCTTC.

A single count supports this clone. The CDR3 loop is CASSYLPRGSHEQYF. CDR3 nucleotides: TGTGCCAGCAGTTACTTGCCCAGGGGGAGTCACGAGCAGTACTTC. The V call is TRBV6-2 or TRBV6-3, the J call TRBJ2-7, with TRBD1 matching 7 bases. The CDR3 loop spans 15 amino acids. V shed 1 base and J 5 bases; nucleotides not matched to a gene: 8. Germline CDR1 and CDR2: MNHEY and SVGEGT.

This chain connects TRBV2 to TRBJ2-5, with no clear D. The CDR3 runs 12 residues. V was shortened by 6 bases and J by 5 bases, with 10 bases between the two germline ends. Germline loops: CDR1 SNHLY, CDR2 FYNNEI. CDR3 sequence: CASRLESETQYF. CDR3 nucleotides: TGTGCCAGCAGGTTGGAGTCGGAGACCCAGTACTTC. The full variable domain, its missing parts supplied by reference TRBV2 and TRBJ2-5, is EPEVTQTPSHQVTQMGQEVILRCVPISNHLYFYWYRQILGQKVEFLVSFYNNEISEKSEIFDDQFSVERPDGSNFTLKIRSTKLEDSAMYFCASRLESETQYFGPGTRLLVL.

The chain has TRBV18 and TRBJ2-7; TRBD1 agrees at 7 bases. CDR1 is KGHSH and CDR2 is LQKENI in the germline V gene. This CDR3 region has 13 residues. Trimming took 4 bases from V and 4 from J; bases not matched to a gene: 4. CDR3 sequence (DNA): TGTGCCAGCTCACAGGGACAGAATTACGAGCAGTACTTC. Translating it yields CASSQGQNYEQYF.

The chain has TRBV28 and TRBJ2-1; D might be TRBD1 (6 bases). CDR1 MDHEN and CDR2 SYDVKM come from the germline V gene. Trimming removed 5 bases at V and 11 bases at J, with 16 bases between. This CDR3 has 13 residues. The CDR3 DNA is TGTGCCAGCAGTCAACAATTCCAGGGGCAGCAGTTCTTC. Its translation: CASSQQFQGQQFF.

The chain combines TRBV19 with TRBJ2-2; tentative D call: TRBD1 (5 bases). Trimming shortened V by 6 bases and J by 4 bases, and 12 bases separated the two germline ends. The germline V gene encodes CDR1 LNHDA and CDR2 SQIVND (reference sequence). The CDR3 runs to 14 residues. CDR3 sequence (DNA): TGTGCCAGTAGCGAGCTGCAGGGCACCGGGGAGCTGTTTTTT. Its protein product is CASSELQGTGELFF.

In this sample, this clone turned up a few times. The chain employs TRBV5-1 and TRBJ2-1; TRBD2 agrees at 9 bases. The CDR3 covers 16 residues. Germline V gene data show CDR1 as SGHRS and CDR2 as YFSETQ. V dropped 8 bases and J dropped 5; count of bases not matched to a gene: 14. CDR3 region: CASQLTPLAGHNEQFF. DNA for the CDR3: TGCGCCAGTCAGCTAACGCCGCTAGCGGGACACAATGAGCAGTTCTTC.

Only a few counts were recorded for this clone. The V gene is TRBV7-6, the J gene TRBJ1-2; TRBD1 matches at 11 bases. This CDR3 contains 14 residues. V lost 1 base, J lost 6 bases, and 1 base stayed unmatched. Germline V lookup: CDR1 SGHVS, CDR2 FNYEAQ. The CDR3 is CASSLGTGGDGYTF. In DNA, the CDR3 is TGTGCCAGCAGCTTAGGGACAGGGGGCGATGGCTACACCTTC.

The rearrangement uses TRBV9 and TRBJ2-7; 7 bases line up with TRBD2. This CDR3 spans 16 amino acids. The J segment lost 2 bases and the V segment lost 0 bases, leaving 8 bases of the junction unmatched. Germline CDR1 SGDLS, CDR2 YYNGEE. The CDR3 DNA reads TGTGCCAGCAGCGTAGCATCGGCTAGCGGTCCCTACGAGCAGTACTTC. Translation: CASSVASASGPYEQYF.

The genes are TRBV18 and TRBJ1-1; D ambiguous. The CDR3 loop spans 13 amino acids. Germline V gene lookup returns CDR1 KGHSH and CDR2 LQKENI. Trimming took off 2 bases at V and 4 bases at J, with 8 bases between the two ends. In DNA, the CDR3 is TGTGCCAGCTCACCAATCGGAGGCACTGAAGCTTTCTTT. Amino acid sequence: CASSPIGGTEAFF.

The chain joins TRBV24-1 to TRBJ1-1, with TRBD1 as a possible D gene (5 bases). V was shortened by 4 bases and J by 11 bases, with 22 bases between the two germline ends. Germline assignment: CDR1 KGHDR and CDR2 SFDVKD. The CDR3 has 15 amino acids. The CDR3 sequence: CATSDPRQIPTRAFF. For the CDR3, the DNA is TGTGCCACCAGTGACCCTAGACAGATACCCACGAGGGCTTTCTTT.

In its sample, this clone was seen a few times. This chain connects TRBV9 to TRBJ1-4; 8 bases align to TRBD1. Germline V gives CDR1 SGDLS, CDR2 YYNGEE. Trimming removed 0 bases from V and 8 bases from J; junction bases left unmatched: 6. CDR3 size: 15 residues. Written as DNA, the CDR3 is TGTGCCAGCAGCGTAGATCCAGGGGGCGACGAAAAACTGTTTTTT. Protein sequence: CASSVDPGGDEKLFF. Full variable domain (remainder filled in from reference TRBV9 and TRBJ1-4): DSGVTQTPKHLITATGQRVTLRCSPRSGDLSVYWYQQSLDQGLQFLIQYYNGEERAKGNILERFSAQQFPDLHSELNLSSLELGDSALYFCASSVDPGGDEKLFFGSGTQLSVL.

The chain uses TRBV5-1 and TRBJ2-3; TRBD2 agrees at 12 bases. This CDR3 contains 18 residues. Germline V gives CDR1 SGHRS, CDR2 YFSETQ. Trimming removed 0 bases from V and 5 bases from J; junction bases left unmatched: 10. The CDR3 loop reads CASSLARTSGEVGDTQYF. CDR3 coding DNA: TGCGCCAGCAGCTTGGCACGGACTAGCGGGGAGGTTGGAGATACGCAGTATTTT.

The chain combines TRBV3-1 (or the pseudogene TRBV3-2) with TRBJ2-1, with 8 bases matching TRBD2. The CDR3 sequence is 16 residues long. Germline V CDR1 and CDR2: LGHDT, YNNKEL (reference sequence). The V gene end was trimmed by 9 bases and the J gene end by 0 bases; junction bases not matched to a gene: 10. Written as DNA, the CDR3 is TGTGCCAGTTCTTATAGCGGGATGGCCTCCTACAATGAGCAGTTCTTC. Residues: CASSYSGMASYNEQFF.

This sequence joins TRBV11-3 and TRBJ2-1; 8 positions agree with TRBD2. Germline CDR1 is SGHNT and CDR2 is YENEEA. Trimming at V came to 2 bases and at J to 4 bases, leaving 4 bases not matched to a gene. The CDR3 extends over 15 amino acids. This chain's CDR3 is CASSLLAGPYNEQFF. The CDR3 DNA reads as TGTGCCAGCAGCTTACTAGCGGGCCCATACAATGAGCAGTTCTTC.

Written as DNA, the CDR3 is TGTGCCAGCAGCTTGGGAGCGGGAGAGGGAGAGACCCAGTACTTC. As protein: CASSLGAGEGETQYF. This chain links TRBV5-4 with TRBJ2-5; TRBD2 agrees at 8 bases. The CDR3 covers 15 residues. Trimming took 0 bases from V and 4 from J; bases not matched to a gene: 5. Germline CDR1 SGHNT, CDR2 YYREEE (reference sequence).

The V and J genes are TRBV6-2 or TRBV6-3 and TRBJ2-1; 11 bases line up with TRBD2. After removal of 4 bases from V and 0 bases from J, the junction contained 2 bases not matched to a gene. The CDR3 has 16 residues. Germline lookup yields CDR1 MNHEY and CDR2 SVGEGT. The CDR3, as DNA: TGTGCCAGCAGTTTCACTAGCGGGAGCTCCTACAATGAGCAGTTCTTC. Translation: CASSFTSGSSYNEQFF.

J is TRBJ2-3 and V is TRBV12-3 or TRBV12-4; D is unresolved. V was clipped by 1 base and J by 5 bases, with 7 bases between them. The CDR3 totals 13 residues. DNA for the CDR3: TGTGCCAGCAGTTTAGGCTCGGGAGATACGCAGTATTTT. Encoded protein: CASSLGSGDTQYF.